The subject of this entry is one T cell receptor beta chain. It has no known antigen specificity. No base quality values were provided; no much bigger clone lies one nucleotide off. These data are taken from a study of blood T cell repertoires in COVID-19 (dated by TCRdb to about 2020). Concerning the study at large: Samples covering the acute and convalescent phases of COVID-19 were provided by collaborators in the United States, Italy and Spain. The material from the prospective study consisted of cDNA or gDNA derived from T cells, B-cell-depleted T cells, or PBMCs. Deeply sampled blood TCRbeta repertoires from subjects exposed to, actively infected with, or recovered from COVID-19 were included in the dataset. The repertoires were released in a freely available public database meant as a resource for research on the immune response to SARS-CoV-2. Samples came from the ongoing ImmuneRACE study (first 160 participants) plus 1,254 subjects from 6 global collaborators. A de-identified subject ID, COVID-19 status, age in years and sex were almost always included in the sample metadata. Where available, HLA class I and class II types were obtained from metadata supplied by the sample provider rather than from assay-based typing. Study-level results and caveats: Clinical and demographic metadata were provided uncurated, with the amount varying by source and participant.

There are 15 amino acids in the CDR3, from cysteine to phenylalanine inclusive. The CDR3 DNA has 45 bases and is translated from base 1. The germline V gene encodes CDR1 WSHSY and CDR2 SAAADI. Relative to germline, V is missing 2 bases and J is missing 7 bases, with 7 bases of the junction outside any gene match. One collaborating source in Seattle enrolled patients while the patients were actively infected and followed the patients over time throughout the course of disease. Each collaborating institution followed its own protocols to collect whole blood in K2EDTA tubes. For TCRbeta analysis, collaborator samples were shipped as frozen whole blood, as isolated PBMCs, or as DNA extracted from either sample type. TCRbeta CDR3 regions were amplified from genomic DNA by means of the immunoSEQ Assay, a bias-controlled multiplex PCR. In the source study's methods: Within the assay, amplification of reference gene primers was used to estimate how many nucleated cells each sample contained. To quantify the absolute abundance of each unique TCRbeta CDR3 rearrangement, sequence reads were collapsed and filtered. For each sample, productive Simpson clonality was calculated as the square root of Simpson's diversity index over productive rearrangements. TCRdb provides this immuneACCESS table in a form limited to in-frame rearrangements. Some clones are lacking; in checked studies, under half of them reflect an unresolved V gene, and why the rest are absent is not known. V and J calls and clone size are copied from that table; D and trimming were computed from the DNA. Recorded for this sample are around 100,000 clones; 80% to 95% of them occurred a single time. Roughly 1.9% of the sample rests with the top ten.

The sample was peripheral blood. The chain is made from TRBV10-2 and TRBJ1-4; a stretch of 7 junction bases matches TRBD1. The sequence came from a woman between 45 and 60 years old with COVID-19, enrolled during active disease. The CDR3 protein is CASSEIKGAGEKLFF. The nucleotides are TGCGCCAGCAGTGAGATAAAGGGGGCCGGTGAAAAACTGTTTTTT.